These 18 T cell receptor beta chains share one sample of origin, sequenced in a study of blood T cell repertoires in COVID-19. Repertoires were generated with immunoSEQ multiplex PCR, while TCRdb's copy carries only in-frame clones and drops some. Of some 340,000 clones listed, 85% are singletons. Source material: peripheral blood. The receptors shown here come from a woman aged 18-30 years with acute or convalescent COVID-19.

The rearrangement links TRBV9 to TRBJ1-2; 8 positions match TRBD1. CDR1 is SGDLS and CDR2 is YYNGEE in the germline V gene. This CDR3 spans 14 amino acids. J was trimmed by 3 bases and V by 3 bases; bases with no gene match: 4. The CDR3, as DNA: TGTGCCAGCAGCGCCTCGACAGGGGACTATGGCTACACCTTC. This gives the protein CASSASTGDYGYTF.

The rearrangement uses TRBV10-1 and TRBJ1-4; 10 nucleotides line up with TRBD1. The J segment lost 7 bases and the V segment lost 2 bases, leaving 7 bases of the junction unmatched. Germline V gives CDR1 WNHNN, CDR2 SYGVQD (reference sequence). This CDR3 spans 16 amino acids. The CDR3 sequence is CASSEKVGQGSEKLFF. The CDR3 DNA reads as TGCGCCAGCAGTGAGAAGGTGGGACAGGGGAGTGAAAAACTGTTTTTT.

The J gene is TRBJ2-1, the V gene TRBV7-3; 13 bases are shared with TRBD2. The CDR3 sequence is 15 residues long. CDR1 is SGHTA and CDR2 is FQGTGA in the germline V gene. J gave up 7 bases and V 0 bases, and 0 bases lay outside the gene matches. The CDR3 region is CASSLTLAGGNEQFF. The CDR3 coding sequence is TGTGCCAGCAGCTTAACACTAGCGGGAGGGAATGAGCAGTTCTTC.

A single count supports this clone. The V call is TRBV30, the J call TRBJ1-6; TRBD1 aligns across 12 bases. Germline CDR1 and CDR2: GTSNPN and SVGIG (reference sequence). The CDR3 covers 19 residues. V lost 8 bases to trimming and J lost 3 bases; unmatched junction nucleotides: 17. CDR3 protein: CAARIPGQGASVYNSPLHF. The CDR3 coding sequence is TGTGCCGCAAGAATCCCGGGACAGGGGGCTTCCGTCTATAATTCACCCCTCCACTTT.

Here the CDR3 DNA reads TGTGCCAGCAGCCAATGGGGACAGATAAATGAGCAGTTCTTC. Translating gives CASSQWGQINEQFF. The J gene is TRBJ2-1, the V gene TRBV4-2, with 7 bases lining up with TRBD1. Unmatched junction bases numbered 5, after V lost 2 bases and J lost 7 bases. This CDR3 is built from 14 residues. Germline V CDR1 and CDR2: LGHNA, YNFKEQ.

CDR3 in amino acids: CATSDPVQETQYF. For the CDR3, the DNA is TGTGCCACCAGTGATCCGGTCCAAGAGACCCAGTACTTC. The V and J genes are TRBV24-1 and TRBJ2-5; D uncertain. Trimming left V 3 bases short and J 1 base short, with 5 bases between. Per germline, CDR1 KGHDR and CDR2 SFDVKD. This CDR3 has 13 residues.

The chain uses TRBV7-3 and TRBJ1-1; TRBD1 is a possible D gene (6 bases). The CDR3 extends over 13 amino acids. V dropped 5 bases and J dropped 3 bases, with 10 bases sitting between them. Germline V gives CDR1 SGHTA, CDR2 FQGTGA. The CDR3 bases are TGTGCCAGCAGCCAGGACAGCCACACTGAAGCTTTCTTT. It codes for CASSQDSHTEAFF.

The CDR3 DNA reads TGTGCCAGCAGTGATGGGGCGGGAGGTTTATACGAGCAGTACTTC. Amino acid sequence: CASSDGAGGLYEQYF. V usage is TRBV5-6 and J usage is TRBJ2-7, with 8 bases that match TRBD2. Losses at the gene ends were 5 bases for V and 4 bases for J; bases not matched to a gene: 11. Germline V CDR1 and CDR2: SGHDT, YYEEEE. CDR3 size: 15 residues.

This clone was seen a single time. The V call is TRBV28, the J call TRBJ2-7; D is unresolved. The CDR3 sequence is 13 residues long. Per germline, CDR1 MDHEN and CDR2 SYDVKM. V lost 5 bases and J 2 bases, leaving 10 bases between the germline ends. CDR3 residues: CASSRPVAYEQYF. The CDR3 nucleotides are TGTGCCAGCAGTCGTCCGGTCGCCTACGAGCAGTACTTC.

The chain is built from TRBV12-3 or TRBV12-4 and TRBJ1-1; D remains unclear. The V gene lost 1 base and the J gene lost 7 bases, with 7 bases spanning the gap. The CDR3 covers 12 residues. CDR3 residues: CASSLGVVEAFF. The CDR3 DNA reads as TGTGCCAGCAGTTTAGGCGTGGTTGAAGCTTTCTTT.

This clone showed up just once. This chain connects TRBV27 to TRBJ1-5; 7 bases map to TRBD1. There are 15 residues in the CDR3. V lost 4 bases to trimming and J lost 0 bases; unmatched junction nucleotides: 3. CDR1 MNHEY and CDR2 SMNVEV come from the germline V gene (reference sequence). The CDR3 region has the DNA TGTGCCAGCAGTTGGGGACAGTTTAGCAATCAGCCCCAGCATTTT. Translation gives CASSWGQFSNQPQHF.

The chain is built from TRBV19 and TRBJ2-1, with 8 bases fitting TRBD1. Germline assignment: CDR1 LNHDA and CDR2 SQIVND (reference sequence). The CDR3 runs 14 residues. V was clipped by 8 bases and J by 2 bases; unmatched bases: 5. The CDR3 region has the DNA TGTGCCAGTCGCCGGGACAGGACCTACAATGAGCAGTTCTTC. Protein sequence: CASRRDRTYNEQFF.

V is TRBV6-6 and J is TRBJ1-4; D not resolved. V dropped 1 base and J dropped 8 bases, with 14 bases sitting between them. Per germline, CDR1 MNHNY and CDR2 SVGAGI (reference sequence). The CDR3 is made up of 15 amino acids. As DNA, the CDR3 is TGTGCCAGCAGTTACTTGATGGCAGGAAGCGAAAAACTGTTTTTT. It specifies CASSYLMAGSEKLFF.

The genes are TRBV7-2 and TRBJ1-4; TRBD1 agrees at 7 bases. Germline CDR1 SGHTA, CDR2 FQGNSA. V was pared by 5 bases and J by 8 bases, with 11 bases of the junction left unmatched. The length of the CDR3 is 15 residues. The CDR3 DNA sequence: TGTGCCAGCAGCCCCAACCCTACAGGGGCCGAAAAACTGTTTTTT. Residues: CASSPNPTGAEKLFF.

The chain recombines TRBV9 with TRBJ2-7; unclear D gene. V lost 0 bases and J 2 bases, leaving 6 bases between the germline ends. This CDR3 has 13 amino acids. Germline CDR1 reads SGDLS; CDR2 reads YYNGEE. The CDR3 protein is CASSVGPAYEQYF. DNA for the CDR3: TGTGCCAGCAGCGTAGGTCCCGCCTACGAGCAGTACTTC.

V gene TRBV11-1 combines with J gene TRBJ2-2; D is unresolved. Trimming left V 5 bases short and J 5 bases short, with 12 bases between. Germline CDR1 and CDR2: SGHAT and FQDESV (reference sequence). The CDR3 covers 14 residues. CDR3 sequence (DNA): TGTGCCAGCAGCCAAGACCTCGGGACCGGGGAGCTGTTTTTT. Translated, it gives CASSQDLGTGELFF.

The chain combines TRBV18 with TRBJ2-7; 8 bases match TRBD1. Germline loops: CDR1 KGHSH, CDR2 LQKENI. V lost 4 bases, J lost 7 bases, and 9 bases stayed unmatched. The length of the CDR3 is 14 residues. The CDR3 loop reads CASSHRDRWAEQYF. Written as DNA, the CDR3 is TGTGCCAGCTCACACCGGGACAGGTGGGCGGAGCAGTACTTC.

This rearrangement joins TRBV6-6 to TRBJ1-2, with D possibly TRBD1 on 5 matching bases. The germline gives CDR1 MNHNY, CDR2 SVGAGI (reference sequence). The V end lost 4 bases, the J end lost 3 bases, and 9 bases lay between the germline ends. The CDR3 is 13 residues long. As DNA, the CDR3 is TGTGCCAGCAGTTGGACGGGGGACTATGGCTACACCTTC. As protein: CASSWTGDYGYTF.